The rows below give T cell receptor beta chains drawn from one sample of a study of breast tumors, draining lymph nodes, adjacent tissues. TCRdb re-called the multiplex PCR reads through MiXCR, storing one row per CDR3 protein. The profile shows 30,000 to 40,000 distinct CDR3 sequences, roughly 36% of them singletons. Sample: breast tumor tissue. These receptors originate from a female donor with breast cancer. Some clones in this sample may be carry-over from other donors' samples. CDR3s include the opening cysteine and the closing phenylalanine or tryptophan. The order of the fields is CDR3 protein, V gene, J gene.

CDR3 protein: CASSGYGTGESYEQYF
V gene: TRBV27
J gene: TRBJ2-7

CDR3 protein: CSAFDRGREETQYF
V gene: TRBV29-1
J gene: TRBJ2-5

CDR3 protein: CASSSTGVLYNEQFF
V gene: TRBV27
J gene: TRBJ2-1

CDR3 protein: CASSQDYFSYEQYF
V gene: TRBV7-2
J gene: TRBJ2-7

CDR3 protein: CSARTSNYNEQFF
V gene: TRBV20-1
J gene: TRBJ2-1

CDR3 protein: CASSGRGGGELFF
V gene: TRBV3-1
J gene: TRBJ2-2

CDR3 protein: CSARPSRSYEQYF
V gene: TRBV20-1
J gene: TRBJ2-7

CDR3 protein: CASSLYQGDEETQYF
V gene: TRBV7-9
J gene: TRBJ2-5

CDR3 protein: CASIMGRSNGEQYF
V gene: TRBV14
J gene: TRBJ2-7

CDR3 protein: CASSLDFGYEQYF
V gene: TRBV7-2
J gene: TRBJ2-7

CDR3 protein: CASTRQGTDTQYF
V gene: TRBV28
J gene: TRBJ2-3

CDR3 protein: CASSMTGARTDTQYF
V gene: TRBV19
J gene: TRBJ2-3

CDR3 protein: CASSSITGIAKNIQYF
V gene: TRBV5-6
J gene: TRBJ2-4

CDR3 protein: CASSLRDSTDTQYF
V gene: TRBV11-2
J gene: TRBJ2-3

CDR3 protein: CASSSEGAYEQYF
V gene: TRBV11-3
J gene: TRBJ2-7

CDR3 protein: CASSYGQGADTQYF
V gene: TRBV6-6
J gene: TRBJ2-3

CDR3 protein: CASSLGEVSVTQYF
V gene: TRBV7-9
J gene: TRBJ2-5

CDR3 protein: CATEDMGTVVANYGYTF
V gene: TRBV2
J gene: TRBJ1-2

CDR3 protein: CASSATLSGANVLTF
V gene: TRBV6-1
J gene: TRBJ2-6

CDR3 protein: CASRGRRTGELFF
V gene: TRBV5-6
J gene: TRBJ2-2

CDR3 protein: CASSEQGTDTQYF
V gene: TRBV6-1
J gene: TRBJ2-3

CDR3 protein: CSAQIPAGVSSEQFF
V gene: TRBV20-1
J gene: TRBJ2-1

CDR3 protein: CASSAQVAVVASGITDTQYF
V gene: TRBV6-1
J gene: TRBJ2-3

CDR3 protein: CASSEETQYF
V gene: TRBV6-1
J gene: TRBJ2-5

CDR3 protein: CSARVTSGLTDTQYF
V gene: TRBV20-1
J gene: TRBJ2-3

CDR3 protein: CASKGPSAETQYF
V gene: TRBV27
J gene: TRBJ2-5

CDR3 protein: CATARTGVNTGELFF
V gene: TRBV7-6
J gene: TRBJ2-2

CDR3 protein: CASSDSRREGDTQYF
V gene: TRBV6-4
J gene: TRBJ2-3

CDR3 protein: CASSQDSPGVSGVTYEQYF
V gene: TRBV4-1
J gene: TRBJ2-7

CDR3 protein: CASSPPPSGRAVEQYF
V gene: TRBV6-1
J gene: TRBJ2-7

CDR3 protein: CSASPGQGISEQYF
V gene: TRBV20-1
J gene: TRBJ2-7